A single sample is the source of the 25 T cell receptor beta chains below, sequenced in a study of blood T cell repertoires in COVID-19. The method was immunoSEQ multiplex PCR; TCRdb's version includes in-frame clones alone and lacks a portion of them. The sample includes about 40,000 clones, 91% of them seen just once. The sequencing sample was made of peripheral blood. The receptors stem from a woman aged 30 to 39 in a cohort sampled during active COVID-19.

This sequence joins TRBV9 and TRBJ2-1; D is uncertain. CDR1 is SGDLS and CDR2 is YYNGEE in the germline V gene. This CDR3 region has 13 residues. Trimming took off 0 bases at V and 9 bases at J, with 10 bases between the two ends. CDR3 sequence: CASSVVRGSEQFF. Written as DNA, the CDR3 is TGTGCCAGCAGCGTAGTGCGAGGCAGTGAGCAGTTCTTC.

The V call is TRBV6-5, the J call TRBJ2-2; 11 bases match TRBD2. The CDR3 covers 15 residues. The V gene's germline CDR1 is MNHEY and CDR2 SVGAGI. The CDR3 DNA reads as TGTCCCCGCCGCCGGGGGCTAGCGGGGGGCGGGGAGCTGTTTTTT. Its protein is CPRRRGLAGGGELFF.

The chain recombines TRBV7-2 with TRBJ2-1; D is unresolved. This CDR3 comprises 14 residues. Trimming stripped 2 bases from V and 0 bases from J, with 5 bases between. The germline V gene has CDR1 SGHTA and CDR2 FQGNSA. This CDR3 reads CASSLSASYNEQFF. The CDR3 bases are TGTGCCAGCAGCTTAAGCGCCTCCTACAATGAGCAGTTCTTC.

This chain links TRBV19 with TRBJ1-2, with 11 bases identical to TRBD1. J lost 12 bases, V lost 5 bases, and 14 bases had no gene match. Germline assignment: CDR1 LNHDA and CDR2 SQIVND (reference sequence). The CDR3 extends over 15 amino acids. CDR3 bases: TGTGCCAGTAGTCCTCTCCCGGGACAGGGGGTGAAGGACACCTTC. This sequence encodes CASSPLPGQGVKDTF.

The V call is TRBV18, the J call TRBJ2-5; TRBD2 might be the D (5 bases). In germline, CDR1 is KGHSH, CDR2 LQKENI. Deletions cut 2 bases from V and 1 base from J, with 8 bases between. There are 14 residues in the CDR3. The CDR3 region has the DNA TGTGCCAGCTCACCAGGAGGCAGCCAAGAGACCCAGTACTTC. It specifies CASSPGGSQETQYF.

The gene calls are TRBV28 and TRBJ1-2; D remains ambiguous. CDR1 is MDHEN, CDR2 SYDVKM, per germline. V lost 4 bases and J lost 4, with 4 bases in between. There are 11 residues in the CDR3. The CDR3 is CASSSRYGYTF. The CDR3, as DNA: TGTGCCAGCAGTTCCCGCTATGGCTACACCTTC.

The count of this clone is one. CDR3 in amino acids: CSVRQGNTGELFF. CDR3 sequence (DNA): TGCAGCGTTCGGCAGGGGAACACCGGGGAGCTGTTTTTT. The gene calls are TRBV29-1 and TRBJ2-2, with a tentative D call TRBD1 (5 bases). CDR1 SQVTM and CDR2 ANQGSEA come from the germline V gene. This CDR3 is 13 amino acids long. Trimming left V 5 bases short and J 1 base short, with 8 bases between.

In nucleotides, the CDR3 is TGTGCCAGCAGGAGTGGAGGGGTAGGGGCCTACGAGCAGTACTTC. Amino acid sequence: CASRSGGVGAYEQYF. The genes are TRBV6-5 and TRBJ2-7, with D possibly matching TRBD2 (6 bases). Germline V CDR1 and CDR2: MNHEY, SVGAGI. The CDR3 is 15 amino acids. V was pared by 6 bases and J by 2 bases, with 17 bases between.

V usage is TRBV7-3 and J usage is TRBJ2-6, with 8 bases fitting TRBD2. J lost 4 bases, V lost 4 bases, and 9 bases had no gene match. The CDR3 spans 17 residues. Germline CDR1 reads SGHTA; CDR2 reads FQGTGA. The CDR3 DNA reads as TGTGCCAGCAGCTCCTACCCCGGGGGGGCCGGGGCCAACGTCCTGACTTTC. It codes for CASSSYPGGAGANVLTF.

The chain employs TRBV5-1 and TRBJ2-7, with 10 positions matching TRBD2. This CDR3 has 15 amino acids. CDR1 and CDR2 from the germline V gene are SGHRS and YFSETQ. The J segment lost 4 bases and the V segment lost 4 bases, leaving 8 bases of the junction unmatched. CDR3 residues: CASSPGAGGQYEQYF. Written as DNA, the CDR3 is TGCGCCAGCAGCCCCGGAGCGGGAGGGCAATACGAGCAGTACTTC.

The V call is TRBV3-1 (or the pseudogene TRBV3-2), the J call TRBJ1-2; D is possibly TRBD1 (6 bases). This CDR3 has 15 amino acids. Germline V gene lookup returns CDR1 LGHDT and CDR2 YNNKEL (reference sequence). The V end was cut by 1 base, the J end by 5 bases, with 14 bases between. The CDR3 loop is CASSQGVAGAYGYTF. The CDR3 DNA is TGTGCCAGCAGCCAAGGGGTTGCAGGGGCATATGGCTACACCTTC.

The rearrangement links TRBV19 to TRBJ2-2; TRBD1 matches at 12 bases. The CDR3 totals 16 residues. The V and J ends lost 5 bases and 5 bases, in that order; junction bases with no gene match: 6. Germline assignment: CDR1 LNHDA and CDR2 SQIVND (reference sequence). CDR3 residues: CASSSRDRGRTGELFF. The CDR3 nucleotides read TGTGCCAGTAGTTCACGGGACAGGGGGCGGACCGGGGAGCTGTTTTTT.

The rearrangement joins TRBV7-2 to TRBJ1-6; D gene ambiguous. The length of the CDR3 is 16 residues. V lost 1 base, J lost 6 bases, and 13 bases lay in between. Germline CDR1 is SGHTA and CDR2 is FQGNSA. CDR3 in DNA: TGTGCCAGCAGCTTAGGGTCGGGGAATAGTAATTCACCCCTCCACTTT. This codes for CASSLGSGNSNSPLHF.

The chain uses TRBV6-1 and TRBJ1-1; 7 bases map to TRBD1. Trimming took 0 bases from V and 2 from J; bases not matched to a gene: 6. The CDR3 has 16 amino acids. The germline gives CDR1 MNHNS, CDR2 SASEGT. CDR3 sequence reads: CASSEAPGTVNTEAFF. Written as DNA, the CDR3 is TGTGCCAGCAGTGAAGCTCCCGGGACAGTTAACACTGAAGCTTTCTTT.

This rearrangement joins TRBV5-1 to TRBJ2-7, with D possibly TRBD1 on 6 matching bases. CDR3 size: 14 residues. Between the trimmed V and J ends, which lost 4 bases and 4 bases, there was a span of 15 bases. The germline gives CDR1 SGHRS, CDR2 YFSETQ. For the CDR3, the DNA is TGCGCCAGCAGCGATTACACAGGGAATTACGAGCAGTACTTC. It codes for CASSDYTGNYEQYF.

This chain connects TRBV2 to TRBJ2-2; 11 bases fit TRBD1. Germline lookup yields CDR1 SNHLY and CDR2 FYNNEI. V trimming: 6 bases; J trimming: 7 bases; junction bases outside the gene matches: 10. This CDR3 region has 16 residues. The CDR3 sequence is CASRAPGQGVVGELFF. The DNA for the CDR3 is TGTGCCAGCAGAGCTCCGGGACAGGGGGTGGTCGGGGAGCTGTTTTTT. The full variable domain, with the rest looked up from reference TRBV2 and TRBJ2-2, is EPEVTQTPSHQVTQMGQEVILRCVPISNHLYFYWYRQILGQKVEFLVSFYNNEISEKSEIFDDQFSVERPDGSNFTLKIRSTKLEDSAMYFCASRAPGQGVVGELFFGEGSRLTVL.

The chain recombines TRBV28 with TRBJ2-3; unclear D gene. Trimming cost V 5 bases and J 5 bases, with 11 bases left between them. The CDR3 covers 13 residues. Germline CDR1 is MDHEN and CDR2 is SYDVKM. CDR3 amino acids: CASSLVPVDTQYF. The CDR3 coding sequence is TGTGCCAGCAGTCTCGTCCCCGTAGATACGCAGTATTTT. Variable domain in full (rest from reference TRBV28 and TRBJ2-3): DVKVTQSSRYLVKRTGEKVFLECVQDMDHENMFWYRQDPGLGLRLIYFSYDVKMKEKGDIPEGYSVSREKKERFSLILESASTNQTSMYLCASSLVPVDTQYFGPGTRLTVL.

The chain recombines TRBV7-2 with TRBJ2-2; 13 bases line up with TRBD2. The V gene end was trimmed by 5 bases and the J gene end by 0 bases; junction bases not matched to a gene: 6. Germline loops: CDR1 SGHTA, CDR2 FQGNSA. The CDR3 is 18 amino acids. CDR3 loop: CASSRTSGRAANTGELFF. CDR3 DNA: TGTGCCAGCAGCCGCACTAGCGGGAGGGCCGCGAACACCGGGGAGCTGTTTTTT.

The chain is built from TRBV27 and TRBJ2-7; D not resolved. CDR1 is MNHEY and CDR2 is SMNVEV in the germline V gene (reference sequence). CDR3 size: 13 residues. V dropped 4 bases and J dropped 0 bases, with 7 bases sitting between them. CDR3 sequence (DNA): TGTGCCAGCAGTTCTCTTCTCTCCTACGAGCAGTACTTC. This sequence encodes CASSSLLSYEQYF.

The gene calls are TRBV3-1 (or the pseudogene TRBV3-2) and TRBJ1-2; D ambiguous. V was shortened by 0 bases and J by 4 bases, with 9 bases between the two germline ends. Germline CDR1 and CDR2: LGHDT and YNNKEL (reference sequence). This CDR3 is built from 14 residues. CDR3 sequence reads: CASSQDAYSYGYTF. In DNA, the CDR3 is TGTGCCAGCAGCCAAGATGCCTATTCCTATGGCTACACCTTC.

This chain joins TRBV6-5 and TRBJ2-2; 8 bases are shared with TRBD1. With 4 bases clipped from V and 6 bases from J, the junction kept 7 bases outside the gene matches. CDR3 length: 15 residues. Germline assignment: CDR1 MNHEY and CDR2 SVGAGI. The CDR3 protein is CASSSTGTGAGELFF. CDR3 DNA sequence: TGTGCCAGCAGTTCAACCGGGACAGGTGCCGGGGAGCTGTTTTTT.

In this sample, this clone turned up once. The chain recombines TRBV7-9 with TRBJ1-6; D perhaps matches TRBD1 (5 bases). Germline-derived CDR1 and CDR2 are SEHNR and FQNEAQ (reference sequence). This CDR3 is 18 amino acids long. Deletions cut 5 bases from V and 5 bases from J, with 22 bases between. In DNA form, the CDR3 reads TGTGCCAGCAGCCCCAACTCCCCCCCAGGGATAGATAATTCACCCCTCCACTTT. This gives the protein CASSPNSPPGIDNSPLHF.

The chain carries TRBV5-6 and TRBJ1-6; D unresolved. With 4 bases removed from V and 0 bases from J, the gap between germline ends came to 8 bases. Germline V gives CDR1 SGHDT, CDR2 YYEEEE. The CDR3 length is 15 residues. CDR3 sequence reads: CASSGRPSYNSPLHF. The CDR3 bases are TGTGCCAGCAGCGGCAGGCCCTCCTATAATTCACCCCTCCACTTT.

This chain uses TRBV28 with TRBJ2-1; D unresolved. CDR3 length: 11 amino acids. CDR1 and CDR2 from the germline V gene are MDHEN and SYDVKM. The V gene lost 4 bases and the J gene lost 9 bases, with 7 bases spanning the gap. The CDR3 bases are TGTGCCAGCAGTTATAGAAGTGAGCAGTTCTTC. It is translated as CASSYRSEQFF.

The CDR3 DNA reads TGTGCCATCAATCCCTCCGGGACAGGAACCATGAACACTGAAGCTTTCTTT. It is translated as CAINPSGTGTMNTEAFF. The chain couples TRBV10-3 to TRBJ1-1; TRBD1 matches 8 bases. Germline V CDR1 and CDR2: ENHRY, SYGVKD. The CDR3 extends over 17 amino acids. Losses at the gene ends were 7 bases for V and 0 bases for J; bases not matched to a gene: 13.